The 14 T cell receptor beta chains reported below all come from one sample, sequenced in a study of blood T cell repertoires in COVID-19. Assay used: immunoSEQ multiplex PCR; TCRdb lists only in-frame clones, some missing. The table has some 80,000 clones, around 80% seen once; the top ten hold about a third. Sequenced material: peripheral blood. The receptors stem from a man in his 60s with COVID-19, enrolled during active disease.

This rearrangement joins TRBV3-1 (or the pseudogene TRBV3-2) to TRBJ1-1, with D unresolved. The CDR3 consists of 15 residues. The ends were cut back, 1 base at V and 1 base at J, with 10 bases in the middle. The germline gives CDR1 LGHDT, CDR2 YNNKEL (reference sequence). This chain's CDR3 is CASSQVVIGNTEAFF. The DNA for the CDR3 is TGTGCCAGCAGCCAAGTCGTTATCGGGAACACTGAAGCTTTCTTT.

The rearrangement joins TRBV27 to TRBJ2-7, with D perhaps matching TRBD2 (6 bases). Germline V gene sequence: CDR1 MNHEY, CDR2 SMNVEV (reference sequence). Trimming left V 0 bases short and J 3 bases short, with 15 bases between. The CDR3 is 16 residues long. DNA for the CDR3: TGTGCCAGCAGTTTATCGTGGGGGGAGTGGGTCTACGAGCAGTACTTC. Translation: CASSLSWGEWVYEQYF.

This chain connects TRBV18 to TRBJ2-7, with D possibly matching TRBD1 (6 bases). Per germline, CDR1 KGHSH and CDR2 LQKENI. Deletions cut 8 bases from V and 4 bases from J, with 18 bases between. The CDR3 has 14 amino acids. The CDR3 DNA reads TGTGCCAGCCCCCAGGGGAGCGGCGATTACGAGCAGTACTTC. Residues: CASPQGSGDYEQYF.

The chain uses TRBV25-1 and TRBJ1-1; no clear D. CDR1 and CDR2 from the germline V gene are MGHDK and SYGVNS. The CDR3 has 16 amino acids. Trimming left V 3 bases short and J 5 bases short, with 19 bases between. The CDR3 sequence is CASSDFTGSPGTEAFF. The CDR3 DNA is TGTGCCAGCAGTGACTTTACGGGATCCCCGGGGACTGAAGCTTTCTTT.

The rearrangement uses TRBV6-5 and TRBJ2-3; 10 bases match TRBD1. The CDR3 has 15 amino acids. Germline V lookup: CDR1 MNHEY, CDR2 SVGAGI. V dropped 9 bases and J dropped 2; count of bases not matched to a gene: 8. CDR3 residues: CASLGTGVYTDTQYF. The CDR3 DNA is TGTGCCAGTCTAGGGACAGGGGTTTACACAGATACGCAGTATTTT.

This chain uses TRBV5-5 with TRBJ2-3; TRBD2 matches 9 bases. Germline-derived CDR1 and CDR2 are SGHKS and YYEKEE (reference sequence). The CDR3 length is 16 residues. In nucleotides, the CDR3 is TGTCCCCCCTGGTTGGGCGGGGGCGGGAGGGCCCTCCCTGGGTATTTT. Translated: CPPWLGGGGRALPGYF.

There are a few counts of this clone. As DNA, the CDR3 is TGTGCCAGCAGTGAAAGAACAGGGATCACTGAAGCTTTCTTT. Encoded protein: CASSERTGITEAFF. The rearrangement links TRBV6-1 to TRBJ1-1, with D maybe TRBD1 (6 bases). V was clipped by 2 bases and J by 4 bases, with 11 bases between them. Germline CDR1 and CDR2: MNHNS and SASEGT. The CDR3 is 14 amino acids.

CDR3 protein: CASRPPGQNTDTQYF. CDR3 coding DNA: TGCGCCAGCAGACCCCCCGGACAGAACACAGATACGCAGTATTTT. J is TRBJ2-3 and V is TRBV5-1; D perhaps matches TRBD1 (6 bases). This CDR3 region has 15 residues. V shed 5 bases and J shed 2 bases, with 15 bases lying between them. Germline CDR1 reads SGHRS; CDR2 reads YFSETQ.

This clone was seen a single time. V gene TRBV15 combines with J gene TRBJ2-7; D unclear. The germline CDR1 and CDR2 sequences are LNHNV and YYDKDF (reference sequence). The CDR3 has 14 amino acids. Trimming stripped 0 bases from V and 0 bases from J, with 6 bases between. For the CDR3, the DNA is TGTGCCACCAGCAGAGACCCGAGCTCCTACGAGCAGTACTTC. Its protein product is CATSRDPSSYEQYF.

V and J are TRBV7-9 and TRBJ2-7; possible D gene TRBD1, 5 bases. Trimming removed 6 bases from V and 2 bases from J, with 11 bases in between. The CDR3 spans 13 residues. CDR1 SEHNR and CDR2 FQNEAQ come from the germline V gene (reference sequence). This chain's CDR3 is CASRDTLTYEQYF. DNA for the CDR3: TGTGCCAGCAGGGACACCCTAACCTACGAGCAGTACTTC.

J is TRBJ1-1 and V is TRBV2, with D possibly matching TRBD1 (5 bases). V lost 6 bases and J lost 5, with 16 bases in between. Germline lookup yields CDR1 SNHLY and CDR2 FYNNEI. The CDR3 is 14 amino acids. DNA of the CDR3: TGTGCCAGCAGGGCGGACACCTTGGGGACTGAAGCTTTCTTT. Its translation is CASRADTLGTEAFF.

This clone showed up just a few times. The CDR3 sequence is CATRSTSGGQPGAGELFF. In DNA form, the CDR3 reads TGTGCCACCAGGTCGACTAGCGGGGGACAACCGGGGGCCGGGGAGCTGTTTTTT. This sequence joins TRBV24-1 and TRBJ2-2; 12 nucleotides match TRBD2. The J segment lost 6 bases and the V segment lost 7 bases, leaving 14 bases of the junction unmatched. The CDR3 sequence is 18 residues long. The germline V gene encodes CDR1 KGHDR and CDR2 SFDVKD.

The chain has TRBV7-9 and TRBJ2-7; 8 bases fit TRBD2. Germline trimming cut 10 bases from V and 3 bases from J; bases unmatched to any gene: 8. Germline assignment: CDR1 SEHNR and CDR2 FQNEAQ (reference sequence). CDR3 length: 13 amino acids. The CDR3 sequence: CATRREGYYEQYF. CDR3 bases: TGTGCCACCCGCCGGGAGGGATACTACGAGCAGTACTTC.

This clone turned up a few times. This chain links TRBV3-1 (or the pseudogene TRBV3-2) with TRBJ2-1; 12 nucleotides match TRBD2. The CDR3 extends over 19 amino acids. In germline, CDR1 is LGHDT, CDR2 YNNKEL (reference sequence). The J segment lost 2 bases and the V segment lost 3 bases, leaving 11 bases of the junction unmatched. CDR3 bases: TGTGCCAGCAGCCAGGGAACTAGCGGGGGGCACCAGGCCTACAATGAGCAGTTCTTC. This translates into CASSQGTSGGHQAYNEQFF.